This TCR beta chain was recorded in a study of blood T cell repertoires in COVID-19. Study-wide background: The United States, Italy and Spain were the sources of the acute and convalescent COVID-19 samples.

Some clones are missing from TCRdb's copy, which holds only in-frame ones; the method was immunoSEQ multiplex PCR. The sample has 120,000 or so clones; around 90% are singletons. This CDR3 spans 16 amino acids. The V gene's germline CDR1 is MNHEY and CDR2 SVGAGI. V lost 4 bases, J lost 2 bases, and 18 bases lay in between. This clone came up a few times. This TCR came from a human donor in a cohort sampled during active COVID-19. V gene TRBV6-5 combines with J gene TRBJ2-7; a possible D gene is TRBD2 (6 bases). The sample comprised peripheral blood. The CDR3 sequence is CASSSPGTSRTYEQYF. In DNA form, the CDR3 reads TGTGCCAGCAGTTCCCCCGGGACTTCAAGAACCTACGAGCAGTACTTC.